The 11 T cell receptor beta chains reported below all come from one sample, sequenced in a study of T cells after yellow fever vaccination. TCRdb recomputed calls from the 5' RACE reads with MiXCR, one row per CDR3 protein. The sample records under 300,000 distinct CDR3 sequences, 6.9% being singletons. This sample comprised CD4+ T cells sorted from PBMCs, obtained 15 days after the yellow fever booster vaccination. Every receptor here comes from a young man who received the YFV17D yellow fever vaccine.

In this sample, this clonotype turned up many times. One end of the junction is discordant with germline, which a read error may explain. The gene calls are TRBV5-1 and TRBJ1-2, with no clear D. Germline values: CDR1 SGHRS, CDR2 YFSETQ. The CDR3 runs to 11 residues. The CDR3 nucleotides read TGCGCCAGCAGCTCGGACGGTACGCTAGGCTTC. It specifies CASSSDGTLGF.

V gene TRBV20-1 combines with J gene TRBJ1-6, with 7 bases fitting TRBD1. Germline V CDR1 and CDR2: DFQATT, SNEGSKA (reference sequence). The CDR3 totals 14 residues. With 5 bases clipped from V and 7 bases from J, the junction kept 8 bases outside the gene matches. For the CDR3, the DNA is TGCAGTGCTGCCCCGACAGGGAGAAATTCACCCCTCCACTTT. The encoded protein is CSAAPTGRNSPLHF.

V gene TRBV5-1 combines with J gene TRBJ2-5; 8 bases match TRBD1. The ends lost 2 bases at V and 5 bases at J; junction bases unmatched: 8. Germline V gene sequence: CDR1 SGHRS, CDR2 YFSETQ. The CDR3 spans 15 residues. Here the CDR3 reads CASSLEDREWETQYF. For the CDR3, the DNA is TGCGCCAGCAGCTTAGAGGACAGGGAGTGGGAGACCCAGTACTTC. Full variable domain (remainder filled in from reference TRBV5-1 and TRBJ2-5): KAGVTQTPRYLIKTRGQQVTLSCSPISGHRSVSWYQQTPGQGLQFLFEYFSETQRNKGNFPGRFSGRQFSNSRSEMNVSTLELGDSALYLCASSLEDREWETQYFGPGTRLLVL.

This clonotype occurred many times. This chain uses TRBV9 with TRBJ2-1; 9 bases match TRBD2. The length of the CDR3 is 15 residues. V was pared by 1 base and J by 6 bases, with 5 bases of the junction left unmatched. Germline loops: CDR1 SGDLS, CDR2 YYNGEE. The CDR3 protein is CASSVYGGRVNEQFF. The CDR3 DNA reads as TGTGCCAGCAGCGTATACGGCGGGAGGGTCAATGAGCAGTTCTTC. Full variable domain (rest looked up from reference TRBV9 and TRBJ2-1): DSGVTQTPKHLITATGQRVTLRCSPRSGDLSVYWYQQSLDQGLQFLIQYYNGEERAKGNILERFSAQQFPDLHSELNLSSLELGDSALYFCASSVYGGRVNEQFFGPGTRLTVL.

This clonotype was seen only a few times. The rearrangement links TRBV25-1 to TRBJ1-4; 8 positions match TRBD1. V was pared by 11 bases and J by 8 bases, with 10 bases of the junction left unmatched. CDR3 length: 13 amino acids. Germline V lookup: CDR1 MGHDK, CDR2 SYGVNS. The CDR3 DNA follows: TGTGCCGCGAGAGGGCAGGGGGCGGAAAAACTGTTTTTT. Its protein is CAARGQGAEKLFF.

The chain employs TRBV6-4 and TRBJ2-3, with D possibly TRBD2 on 6 matching bases. The CDR3 extends over 13 amino acids. V gave up 6 bases and J gave up 2 bases, with 9 bases separating them. CDR1 is MRHNA, CDR2 SNTAGT, per germline. The chain's CDR3 is CASRGGNTDTQYF. CDR3 bases: TGTGCCAGCAGGGGCGGGAACACAGATACGCAGTATTTT.

This clonotype has at least ten counts. This chain connects TRBV9 to TRBJ2-1, with D perhaps TRBD1 or TRBD2 (5 bases each). V lost 0 bases and J 4 bases, leaving 14 bases between the germline ends. Germline V lookup: CDR1 SGDLS, CDR2 YYNGEE. CDR3 length: 16 residues. CDR3 region: CASSVADRGRYNEQFF. The CDR3 nucleotides read TGTGCCAGCAGCGTAGCTGATCGGGGCAGGTACAATGAGCAGTTCTTC. Using reference TRBV9 and TRBJ2-1 for the parts outside the CDR3, the full variable domain is DSGVTQTPKHLITATGQRVTLRCSPRSGDLSVYWYQQSLDQGLQFLIQYYNGEERAKGNILERFSAQQFPDLHSELNLSSLELGDSALYFCASSVADRGRYNEQFFGPGTRLTVL.

This clonotype has ten or more counts. The J gene is TRBJ2-5, the V gene TRBV3-1; D uncertain. The ends were cut back, 4 bases at V and 5 bases at J, with 17 bases in the middle. This CDR3 comprises 15 residues. Germline-derived CDR1 and CDR2 are LGHDT and YNNKEL (reference sequence). CDR3 sequence (DNA): TGTGCCAGCAGCCTAGGTATACAAGGTGGGGAGACCCAGTACTTC. It yields the protein CASSLGIQGGETQYF.

The rearrangement links TRBV20-1 to TRBJ2-1; 9 bases line up with TRBD2. CDR3 size: 15 residues. The J segment lost 10 bases and the V segment lost 0 bases, leaving 10 bases of the junction unmatched. CDR1 is DFQATT and CDR2 is SNEGSKA in the germline V gene (reference sequence). The CDR3 sequence: CSARDRLAGRVEQFF. The CDR3, as DNA: TGCAGTGCTAGAGATAGGCTAGCGGGGCGGGTGGAGCAGTTCTTC.

This clonotype was observed at least ten times. The genes are TRBV19 and TRBJ2-1, with TRBD2 as a possible D gene (5 bases). The CDR3 is 14 residues long. The V gene lost 0 bases and the J gene lost 9 bases, with 12 bases spanning the gap. Germline V gene lookup returns CDR1 LNHDA and CDR2 SQIVND (reference sequence). CDR3 sequence: CASSIDPSDSEQFF. DNA of the CDR3: TGTGCCAGTAGTATAGATCCTTCGGACTCTGAGCAGTTCTTC.

This clonotype was picked up a small number of times. The rearrangement links TRBV3-1 to TRBJ2-2; 15 bases fit TRBD2. Germline values: CDR1 LGHDT, CDR2 YNNKEL (reference sequence). Germline trimming cut 4 bases from V and 6 bases from J; bases unmatched to any gene: 6. The CDR3 is 17 residues long. The CDR3 loop reads CASSPLGLAGGSGELFF. In DNA form, the CDR3 reads TGTGCCAGCAGCCCCTTGGGACTAGCGGGAGGCTCCGGGGAGCTGTTTTTT.